These 32 T cell receptor beta chains share one sample of origin, sequenced in a study of T cells after posttransplantation cyclophosphamide. Assay: immunoSEQ multiplex PCR; the TCRdb copy retains only in-frame clones and omits some. The data hold about 15,000 clones, with around 81% observed a single time. Sequenced material: memory CD4+ T cells sorted from PBMCs. All receptors come from a man aged 45 to 65 in good health, CMV-negative, and a related stem cell transplant donor.

The chain uses TRBV9 and TRBJ1-1; the match to TRBD1 covers 8 bases. Germline lookup yields CDR1 SGDLS and CDR2 YYNGEE. The V and J ends lost 3 bases and 1 base, in that order; junction bases with no gene match: 5. The CDR3 covers 15 residues. The CDR3 spells CASSARTGTNTEAFF. CDR3 sequence (DNA): TGTGCCAGCAGCGCCAGGACAGGGACGAACACTGAAGCTTTCTTT.

The chain is built from TRBV29-1 and TRBJ2-3; 11 positions match TRBD2. The germline gives CDR1 SQVTM, CDR2 ANQGSEA. V lost 3 bases and J lost 2; bases outside the gene matches: 22. The CDR3 runs to 21 residues. For the CDR3, the DNA is TGCAGCGTTGAGGAGAGAGGGGCAACTAGCGGGGGTTACCAAGACACAGATACGCAGTATTTT. It codes for CSVEERGATSGGYQDTDTQYF.

The CDR3 DNA is TGTGCCAGCTCACCACCGGCTAGCGGGAGCACAGATACGCAGTATTTT. It yields the protein CASSPPASGSTDTQYF. The chain uses TRBV18 and TRBJ2-3; TRBD2 matches 8 bases. This CDR3 is 16 amino acids long. V lost 0 bases, J lost 0 bases, and 2 bases stayed unmatched. Germline CDR1 KGHSH, CDR2 LQKENI.

J is TRBJ2-1 and V is TRBV6-1, with TRBD1 identical over 8 bases. Per the germline V gene, CDR1 is MNHNS and CDR2 is SASEGT. This CDR3 has 14 amino acids. The V and J ends lost 6 bases and 9 bases, in that order; junction bases with no gene match: 10. The CDR3 DNA follows: TGTGCCAGCAGGACAGGGGTTTTGGGCACTGAGCAGTTCTTC. Its protein product is CASRTGVLGTEQFF.

The chain recombines TRBV18 with TRBJ2-1; the match to TRBD2 covers 7 bases. From germline, CDR1 is KGHSH and CDR2 LQKENI. After removal of 1 base from V and 5 bases from J, the junction contained 20 bases not matched to a gene. The CDR3 sequence is 20 residues long. CDR3 region: CASSPRGVLFSSGTNNEQFF. The CDR3 DNA is TGTGCCAGCTCACCACGGGGGGTCCTCTTTTCTAGCGGAACCAACAATGAGCAGTTCTTC. Supplemented by reference TRBV18 and TRBJ2-1, the full variable domain reads NAGVMQNPRHLVRRRGQEARLRCSPMKGHSHVYWYRQLPEEGLKFMVYLQKENIIDESGMPKERFSAEFPKEGPSILRIQQVVRGDSAAYFCASSPRGVLFSSGTNNEQFFGPGTRLTVL.

This clone is a singleton in its sample. V usage is TRBV10-3 and J usage is TRBJ1-3; the match to TRBD1 covers 8 bases. Germline assignment: CDR1 ENHRY and CDR2 SYGVKD. The CDR3 extends over 14 amino acids. V shed 4 bases and J 7 bases; nucleotides not matched to a gene: 6. CDR3 region: CAISGGQGVNTIYF. DNA for the CDR3: TGTGCCATCAGTGGTGGACAGGGAGTGAACACCATATATTTT.

The rearrangement joins TRBV5-1 to TRBJ1-3; D is unclear. The V gene lost 3 bases and the J gene lost 8 bases, with 12 bases spanning the gap. The CDR3 is made up of 13 amino acids. Germline loops: CDR1 SGHRS, CDR2 YFSETQ. Here the CDR3 reads CASSSGSGDTIYF. For the CDR3, the DNA is TGCGCCAGCAGCTCAGGTTCCGGCGACACCATATATTTT.

Written as DNA, the CDR3 is TGTGCCAGCAGTGACAGGAGGTTCTCTGGAAACACCATATATTTT. It is translated as CASSDRRFSGNTIYF. This chain uses TRBV7-8 with TRBJ1-3, with TRBD1 as a possible D gene (6 bases). Germline CDR1 and CDR2: SGHVS and FQNEAQ. The V gene lost 6 bases and the J gene lost 0 bases, with 12 bases spanning the gap. The CDR3 extends over 15 amino acids.

The chain carries TRBV5-1 and TRBJ1-3; D not certain. In germline, CDR1 is SGHRS, CDR2 YFSETQ. Trimming removed 0 bases at V and 3 bases at J, with 13 bases between. This CDR3 is 16 amino acids long. CDR3 DNA sequence: TGCGCCAGCAGCTTGGCGGGTGGCGTACATGGAAACACCATATATTTT. Encoded protein: CASSLAGGVHGNTIYF.

The rearrangement links TRBV7-9 to TRBJ2-5; D is uncertain. V was clipped by 5 bases and J by 5 bases, with 6 bases between them. The CDR3 covers 11 residues. Germline lookup yields CDR1 SEHNR and CDR2 FQNEAQ (reference sequence). CDR3 nucleotides: TGTGCCAGCAGCCCCCAGGAGACCCAGTACTTC. Amino acid sequence: CASSPQETQYF. Filled out from reference TRBV7-9 and TRBJ2-5, the complete variable domain reads DTGVSQNPRHKITKRGQNVTFRCDPISEHNRLYWYRQTLGQGPEFLTYFQNEAQLEKSRLLSDRFSAERPKGSFSTLEIQRTEQGDSAMYLCASSPQETQYFGPGTRLLVL.

J is TRBJ2-5 and V is TRBV2, with 13 nucleotides matching TRBD2. The CDR3 loop spans 18 amino acids. Germline CDR1 and CDR2: SNHLY and FYNNEI. The J segment lost 1 base and the V segment lost 7 bases, leaving 12 bases of the junction unmatched. CDR3 bases: TGTGCCAGCAAGACTAGACTAGCGGGGGGCAACTCCCAAGAGACCCAGTACTTC. Its translation is CASKTRLAGGNSQETQYF.

The gene calls are TRBV14 and TRBJ2-1; 8 bases fit TRBD2. CDR1 SGHDN and CDR2 FVKESK come from the germline V gene. V lost 1 base, J lost 3 bases, and 11 bases stayed unmatched. The CDR3 covers 18 residues. Here the CDR3 reads CASSQVQREMRDYNEQFF. For the CDR3, the DNA is TGTGCCAGCAGCCAAGTACAGCGGGAGATGAGGGACTACAATGAGCAGTTCTTC. Drawing the rest from reference TRBV14 and TRBJ2-1, the complete variable domain is EAGVTQFPSHSVIEKGQTVTLRCDPISGHDNLYWYRRVMGKEIKFLLHFVKESKQDESGMPNNRFLAERTGGTYSTLKVQPAELEDSGVYFCASSQVQREMRDYNEQFFGPGTRLTVL.

CDR3 residues: CASSLDFSSSGNTIYF. The CDR3 DNA reads TGTGCCAGCAGCCTGGACTTCTCAAGCTCTGGAAACACCATATATTTT. The chain carries TRBV4-2 and TRBJ1-3; D gene ambiguous. The germline V gene has CDR1 LGHNA and CDR2 YNFKEQ. Trimming removed 4 bases from V and 0 bases from J, with 13 bases in between. This CDR3 is built from 16 residues.

This chain connects TRBV15 to TRBJ1-3; D is ambiguous. The CDR3 has 17 residues. V shed 0 bases and J shed 0 bases, with 12 bases lying between them. Looked up from germline, CDR1 is LNHNV and CDR2 is YYDKDF (reference sequence). CDR3 protein: CATSRDRNSPSGNTIYF. The DNA for the CDR3 is TGTGCCACCAGCAGAGATAGGAACAGCCCCTCTGGAAACACCATATATTTT.

The rearrangement joins TRBV5-1 to TRBJ2-7, with TRBD1 identical over 9 bases. CDR1 is SGHRS, CDR2 YFSETQ, per germline. This CDR3 is built from 13 residues. V shed 1 base, J shed 7 bases, and the junction held 3 bases outside the gene matches. This CDR3 reads CASSLRQGGEQYF. DNA of the CDR3: TGCGCCAGCAGCTTGAGACAGGGGGGGGAGCAGTACTTC.

The gene calls are TRBV14 and TRBJ2-1; TRBD2 agrees at 12 bases. CDR1 and CDR2 (germline): SGHDN, FVKESK. The CDR3 is 19 amino acids. Trimming took 1 base from V and 8 from J; bases not matched to a gene: 15. CDR3: CASSQGLAGANFWVDEQFF. In DNA, the CDR3 is TGTGCCAGCAGCCAAGGACTAGCGGGGGCCAATTTTTGGGTCGATGAGCAGTTCTTC. Full variable domain (remainder filled in from reference TRBV14 and TRBJ2-1): EAGVTQFPSHSVIEKGQTVTLRCDPISGHDNLYWYRRVMGKEIKFLLHFVKESKQDESGMPNNRFLAERTGGTYSTLKVQPAELEDSGVYFCASSQGLAGANFWVDEQFFGPGTRLTVL.

V usage is TRBV5-1 and J usage is TRBJ1-2, with a possible D match to TRBD1 (5 bases). Germline CDR1 is SGHRS and CDR2 is YFSETQ. V gave up 4 bases and J gave up 4 bases, with 14 bases separating them. There are 14 residues in the CDR3. The CDR3 bases are TGCGCCAGCAGCCGGGAGCGGGGGGGCTATGGCTACACCTTC. Amino acids: CASSRERGGYGYTF. The complete variable domain, with remaining parts taken from reference TRBV5-1 and TRBJ1-2, reads KAGVTQTPRYLIKTRGQQVTLSCSPISGHRSVSWYQQTPGQGLQFLFEYFSETQRNKGNFPGRFSGRQFSNSRSEMNVSTLELGDSALYLCASSRERGGYGYTFGSGTRLTVV.

The rearrangement links TRBV4-1 to TRBJ1-2; D remains unclear. The V and J ends lost 5 bases and 4 bases respectively, with 14 bases between them. This CDR3 contains 14 residues. CDR1 and CDR2 from the germline V gene are MGHRA and YSYEKL. The CDR3 protein is CASSYKRGVYGYTF. The CDR3 DNA follows: TGCGCCAGCAGCTACAAACGTGGAGTCTATGGCTACACCTTC.

This clone was observed a handful of times. This chain uses TRBV6-6 with TRBJ2-7; no firm D call. This CDR3 has 11 amino acids. CDR1 is MNHNY, CDR2 SVGAGI, per germline (reference sequence). Trimming removed 8 bases at V and 4 bases at J, with 9 bases between. In nucleotides, the CDR3 is TGTGCCAGCCGCACCACATACGAGCAGTACTTC. Protein sequence: CASRTTYEQYF.

The chain carries TRBV7-2 and TRBJ1-2; TRBD1 matches 7 bases. This CDR3 has 15 residues. J gave up 4 bases and V 5 bases, and 10 bases lay outside the gene matches. The germline V gene has CDR1 SGHTA and CDR2 FQGNSA. CDR3 sequence (DNA): TGTGCCAGCAGCCCAGCCATAGACAGGGTCTATGGCTACACCTTC. Its protein product is CASSPAIDRVYGYTF.

This chain joins TRBV11-1 and TRBJ2-1; 10 nucleotides align to TRBD1. The CDR3 totals 16 residues. Germline trimming cut 2 bases from V and 7 bases from J; bases unmatched to any gene: 8. Germline V gene sequence: CDR1 SGHAT, CDR2 FQDESV (reference sequence). The CDR3 loop reads CASSLLGQGTGNEQFF. The CDR3 DNA is TGTGCCAGCAGCTTACTGGGACAGGGGACGGGGAATGAGCAGTTCTTC. The variable domain in full, completed from reference TRBV11-1 and TRBJ2-1, reads EAEVAQSPRYKITEKSQAVAFWCDPISGHATLYWYRQILGQGPELLVQFQDESVVDDSQLPKDRFSAERLKGVDSTLKIQPAELGDSAMYLCASSLLGQGTGNEQFFGPGTRLTVL.

The chain has TRBV9 and TRBJ2-1; the match to TRBD1 covers 7 bases. The germline gives CDR1 SGDLS, CDR2 YYNGEE. CDR3 length equals 14 residues. The J segment lost 3 bases and the V segment lost 0 bases, leaving 0 bases of the junction unmatched. CDR3 DNA: TGTGCCAGCAGCGTAGGACAGGGCTACAATGAGCAGTTCTTC. Translated: CASSVGQGYNEQFF.

This clone was recorded only once. The chain employs TRBV5-1 and TRBJ1-4; a possible D gene is TRBD1 (6 bases). The germline V gene has CDR1 SGHRS and CDR2 YFSETQ. CDR3 length equals 15 residues. V lost 4 bases, J lost 0 bases, and 10 bases lay in between. CDR3 amino acids: CASSGEGATNEKLFF. The CDR3 DNA reads as TGCGCCAGCAGCGGGGAGGGGGCAACTAATGAAAAACTGTTTTTT.

This clone has just one count. The chain combines TRBV30 with TRBJ2-5; TRBD2 matches 10 bases. J lost 2 bases, V lost 2 bases, and 5 bases had no gene match. The CDR3 is 15 residues long. In germline, CDR1 is GTSNPN, CDR2 SVGIG (reference sequence). CDR3: CAWSISGGRQETQYF. CDR3 coding DNA: TGTGCCTGGAGTATTAGCGGGGGGCGGCAAGAGACCCAGTACTTC. The full variable domain, rest sourced from reference TRBV30 and TRBJ2-5, is SQTIHQWPATLVQPVGSPLSLECTVEGTSNPNLYWYRQAAGRGLQLLFYSVGIGQISSEVPQNLSASRPQDRQFILSSKKLLLSDSGFYLCAWSISGGRQETQYFGPGTRLLVL.

This clone was seen a few times. The chain employs TRBV19 and TRBJ1-1; maybe TRBD1 (5 bases). CDR1 and CDR2 from the germline V gene are LNHDA and SQIVND (reference sequence). This CDR3 has 11 residues. The germline V and J ends were trimmed by 4 bases and 12 bases, with 12 bases remaining between them. As DNA, the CDR3 is TGTGCCAGTAGTACCCCCGGGGGAACTTTCTTT. Its protein product is CASSTPGGTFF.

The chain couples TRBV7-3 to TRBJ2-1; D is possibly TRBD2 (6 bases). The CDR3 spans 12 residues. Trimming left V 6 bases short and J 9 bases short, with 12 bases between. Germline V gene lookup returns CDR1 SGHTA and CDR2 FQGTGA. This chain's CDR3 is CASSFPGAEQFF. The CDR3 DNA sequence: TGTGCCAGCAGTTTTCCGGGAGCTGAGCAGTTCTTC.

This chain links TRBV7-9 with TRBJ2-3, with TRBD2 as a possible D gene (5 bases). The V and J ends lost 1 base and 6 bases respectively, with 8 bases between them. Germline-derived CDR1 and CDR2 are SEHNR and FQNEAQ (reference sequence). The CDR3 loop spans 13 amino acids. The CDR3 region is CASSLGLADTQYF. In nucleotides, the CDR3 is TGTGCCAGCAGCTTAGGGTTAGCGGATACGCAGTATTTT.

The chain carries TRBV5-1 and TRBJ2-1, with D maybe TRBD1 (5 bases). The ends were cut back, 4 bases at V and 5 bases at J, with 22 bases in the middle. The germline gives CDR1 SGHRS, CDR2 YFSETQ. CDR3 length equals 17 residues. The CDR3 nucleotides read TGCGCCAGCAGCCTCATTCCTACAGGAGTTGGCCACAATGAGCAGTTCTTC. Translated: CASSLIPTGVGHNEQFF.

The rearrangement uses TRBV2 and TRBJ1-1; D is uncertain. The germline CDR1 and CDR2 sequences are SNHLY and FYNNEI. The CDR3 is made up of 11 amino acids. Trimming removed 8 bases from V and 6 bases from J, with 10 bases in between. The CDR3 sequence: CASEASPEAFF. The CDR3 region has the DNA TGTGCCAGCGAGGCCAGCCCTGAAGCTTTCTTT. Complete variable domain (other parts from reference TRBV2 and TRBJ1-1): EPEVTQTPSHQVTQMGQEVILRCVPISNHLYFYWYRQILGQKVEFLVSFYNNEISEKSEIFDDQFSVERPDGSNFTLKIRSTKLEDSAMYFCASEASPEAFFGQGTRLTVV.

DNA of the CDR3: TGTGCCAGCAGCCTACTAATGAACACTGAAGCTTTCTTT. Its translation: CASSLLMNTEAFF. This chain joins TRBV7-2 and TRBJ1-1, with no clear D. Per germline, CDR1 SGHTA and CDR2 FQGNSA. Trimming stripped 5 bases from V and 0 bases from J, with 7 bases between. The CDR3 totals 13 residues.

The gene calls are TRBV4-3 and TRBJ2-1, with TRBD2 identical over 12 bases. The CDR3 has 16 residues. V lost 1 base, J lost 14 bases, and 12 bases stayed unmatched. The germline CDR1 and CDR2 sequences are LGHNA and YSLEER. The CDR3 nucleotides read TGCGCCAGCAGCCAAGGAACATATAGGACTAGCGGGGAGGAGTTCTTC. It specifies CASSQGTYRTSGEEFF.

V gene TRBV18 combines with J gene TRBJ1-5, with D unresolved. The CDR3 sequence is 13 residues long. Germline V lookup: CDR1 KGHSH, CDR2 LQKENI. The V end was cut by 6 bases, the J end by 5 bases, with 11 bases between. DNA for the CDR3: TGTGCCAGCTCGAACCAGAGGGATCAGCCCCAGCATTTT. Its protein product is CASSNQRDQPQHF. Looking up the rest from reference TRBV18 and TRBJ1-5 gives the full variable domain: NAGVMQNPRHLVRRRGQEARLRCSPMKGHSHVYWYRQLPEEGLKFMVYLQKENIIDESGMPKERFSAEFPKEGPSILRIQQVVRGDSAAYFCASSNQRDQPQHFGDGTRLSIL.